This T cell receptor beta chain was captured in a study of cytomegalovirus exposure and HLA in healthy donors. The donors were part of the approximately 120-subject validation cohort, which stood apart from the 666-subject first cohort. Findings and limits, study-wide: Rare TCR sequences predominated, though certain public TCRs were found in many donors. It was reported that the classifier diagnosed cytomegalovirus status with high specificity and sensitivity in both the original and validation cohorts.

This CDR3 contains 15 residues. Looked up from germline, CDR1 is SGHRS and CDR2 is YFSETQ. The V and J ends lost 7 bases and 5 bases, in that order; junction bases with no gene match: 14. About this clone: Its antigen is not identified.

Only in-frame clones appear in the TCRdb table, and some are missing; sequencing was by immunoSEQ multiplex PCR. This sample has more than 150,000 clones, with approximately 84% found just once. This clonotype originated in a young woman in good health and CMV-seropositive. The sample taken for sequencing was PBMCs. The chain uses TRBV5-1 and TRBJ2-7, with 8 positions matching TRBD2. The CDR3 reads CASSPIRTSSHEQYF. Written as DNA, the CDR3 is TGCGCCAGCTCCCCGATTCGGACTAGCAGCCACGAGCAGTACTTC.